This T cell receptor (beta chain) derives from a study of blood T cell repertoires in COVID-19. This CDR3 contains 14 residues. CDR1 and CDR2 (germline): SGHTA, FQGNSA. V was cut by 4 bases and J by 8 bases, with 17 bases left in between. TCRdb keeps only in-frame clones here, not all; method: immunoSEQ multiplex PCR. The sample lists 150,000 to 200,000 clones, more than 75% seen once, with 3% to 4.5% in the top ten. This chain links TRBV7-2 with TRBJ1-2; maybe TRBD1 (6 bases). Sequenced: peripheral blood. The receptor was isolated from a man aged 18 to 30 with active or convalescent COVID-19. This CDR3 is CASSSRGGAGGYTF. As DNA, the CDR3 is TGTGCCAGCAGCTCGAGAGGGGGGGCGGGAGGCTACACCTTC.